The 28 T cell receptor beta chains below come from one sample, sequenced in a study of T cell repertoires in cytomegalovirus infection. One entry per CDR3 protein results from TCRdb running MiXCR on the reads. The data show roughly 920,000 distinct CDR3 sequences, roughly 31% seen once. These receptors have no identified antigens. The specimen comprised cultured CD8+ T cells from PBMCs, sampled from culture after CMV antigen stimulation. Receptors originate from a human donor in good health (CMV status not recorded). Some clones in this sample may be carry-over from other donors' samples.

The chain employs TRBV9 and TRBJ1-2, with 8 bases fitting TRBD1. The CDR3 spans 14 residues. Germline CDR1 SGDLS, CDR2 YYNGEE. After removal of 3 bases from V and 4 bases from J, the junction contained 5 bases not matched to a gene. The CDR3 sequence: CASSEPGQVYGYTF. CDR3 nucleotides: TGTGCCAGCAGCGAACCGGGACAGGTCTATGGCTACACCTTC.

V is TRBV11-3 and J is TRBJ2-1; 7 bases are shared with TRBD2. This CDR3 region has 16 residues. CDR1 is SGHNT, CDR2 YENEEA, per germline. J gave up 2 bases and V 5 bases, and 9 bases lay outside the gene matches. CDR3 nucleotide sequence: TGTGCCAGCAGCGAAAATAGCGGGCCCACCTACAATGAGCAGTTCTTC. It encodes CASSENSGPTYNEQFF.

The J gene is TRBJ1-2, the V gene TRBV12-5; D is ambiguous. Trimming stripped 6 bases from V and 7 bases from J, with 9 bases between. The CDR3 extends over 11 amino acids. Germline V gives CDR1 LGHNT, CDR2 FRNRAP. CDR3: CASGGLTGYTF. CDR3 sequence (DNA): TGTGCTAGTGGAGGGTTGACTGGCTACACCTTC.

This clonotype has a count of ten or more. J is TRBJ2-1 and V is TRBV7-6; D is perhaps TRBD1 or TRBD2 (6 bases each). The germline CDR1 and CDR2 sequences are SGHVS and FNYEAQ. This CDR3 region has 16 residues. With 1 base removed from V and 6 bases from J, the gap between germline ends came to 16 bases. CDR3 loop: CASSLGRGLRFNEQFF. The CDR3 coding sequence is TGTGCCAGCAGCTTAGGACGGGGGCTTAGGTTCAATGAGCAGTTCTTC.

The rearrangement uses TRBV6-2 or TRBV6-3 and TRBJ2-2; D is perhaps TRBD1 (6 bases). CDR1 MNHEY and CDR2 SVGEGT come from the germline V gene. Trimming cost V 2 bases and J 5 bases, with 12 bases left between them. The CDR3 runs 15 residues. The CDR3 nucleotides are TGTGCCAGCAGTTACACGGCAGGGGAAACCGGGGAGCTGTTTTTT. The encoded protein is CASSYTAGETGELFF.

This clonotype was seen at least ten times. The chain carries TRBV6-1 and TRBJ2-1; possibly TRBD1 for D (5 bases). V lost 6 bases and J 1 base, leaving 10 bases between the germline ends. The germline CDR1 and CDR2 sequences are MNHNS and SASEGT. The CDR3 is 14 residues long. The DNA for the CDR3 is TGTGCCAGCAGGGACAAGGCTTCCTACAATGAGCAGTTCTTC. This gives the protein CASRDKASYNEQFF.

This chain uses TRBV20-1 with TRBJ1-4, with TRBD1 as a possible D gene (5 bases). Trimming pared 3 bases from V and 0 bases from J, leaving 11 bases between. Germline assignment: CDR1 DFQATT and CDR2 SNEGSKA (reference sequence). CDR3 size: 15 residues. CDR3 sequence: CSARGRDSTNEKLFF. CDR3 nucleotides: TGCAGTGCTAGGGGAAGGGACTCAACTAATGAAAAACTGTTTTTT.

This clonotype was found a few times. J is TRBJ2-7 and V is TRBV6-1; D might be TRBD1 (5 bases). Trimming left V 0 bases short and J 2 bases short, with 8 bases between. Per germline, CDR1 MNHNS and CDR2 SASEGT. The length of the CDR3 is 14 residues. The CDR3 region has the DNA TGTGCCAGCAGTGAAGCGAACAGGCCCTACGAGCAGTACTTC. Its protein is CASSEANRPYEQYF.

This chain joins TRBV9 and TRBJ1-5; D not certain. The CDR3 length is 14 residues. Trimming stripped 3 bases from V and 2 bases from J, with 9 bases between. CDR1 is SGDLS, CDR2 YYNGEE, per germline. The CDR3 reads CASSDHNGNQPQHF. Written as DNA, the CDR3 is TGTGCCAGCAGCGATCATAATGGCAATCAGCCCCAGCATTTT.

V gene TRBV7-8 combines with J gene TRBJ1-4; TRBD1 matches at 9 bases. CDR1 is SGHVS, CDR2 FQNEAQ, per germline. Trimming at V came to 6 bases and at J to 0 bases, leaving 11 bases not matched to a gene. The CDR3 has 18 amino acids. CDR3 in amino acids: CASREFPGQGPTNEKLFF. The CDR3 coding sequence is TGTGCCAGCAGAGAGTTCCCGGGACAGGGACCAACTAATGAAAAACTGTTTTTT.

V gene TRBV19 combines with J gene TRBJ2-7, with 7 bases aligning to TRBD1. CDR3 length: 12 residues. Germline lookup yields CDR1 LNHDA and CDR2 SQIVND (reference sequence). V gave up 9 bases and J gave up 6 bases; unmatched junction bases: 8. The CDR3 sequence is CASTPGGCEQYV. The CDR3, as DNA: TGTGCCAGCACCCCAGGGGGTTGCGAGCAGTACGTC.

The chain has TRBV7-9 and TRBJ1-3; the D gene is possibly TRBD1 (6 bases). The length of the CDR3 is 16 residues. Germline CDR1 is SEHNR and CDR2 is FQNEAQ (reference sequence). V shed 5 bases and J shed 8 bases, with 22 bases lying between them. The CDR3 is CASSPRPGGSVDTIYF. The CDR3 DNA sequence: TGTGCCAGCAGCCCCCGGCCTGGGGGCTCTGTGGACACCATATATTTT.

Comment on this clonotype: One end of the junction is discordant with germline, which a read error may explain. The chain couples TRBV6-6 to TRBJ2-1; D gene ambiguous. Germline CDR1 and CDR2: MNHNY and SVGAGI (reference sequence). The length of the CDR3 is 17 residues. The CDR3 DNA follows: TGTACCAGCAGTTATGGGCCCCCCGCAAGCTCCTACAATGAGCAGTTCTTC. It translates to CTSSYGPPASSYNEQFF.

This clonotype was seen more than once but under ten times. The chain employs TRBV6-1 and TRBJ2-1, with a tentative D call TRBD1 (7 bases). The length of the CDR3 is 12 residues. The ends were cut back, 7 bases at V and 16 bases at J, with 20 bases in the middle. Per the germline V gene, CDR1 is MNHNS and CDR2 is SASEGT. CDR3 sequence reads: CASISTRGALFF. As DNA, the CDR3 is TGTGCCAGCATTTCCACCAGGGGGGCCCTATTCTTC.

The chain employs TRBV7-2 and TRBJ2-7; 10 bases are shared with TRBD2. Trimming cost V 2 bases and J 2 bases; bases outside gene matches: 15. The CDR3 is 19 residues long. The germline CDR1 and CDR2 sequences are SGHTA and FQGNSA. CDR3 nucleotide sequence: TGTGCCAGCAGCTTACGGTCGGCTAGCGGGGGCCCGAACCCCTACGAGCAGTACTTC. Its translation is CASSLRSASGGPNPYEQYF. The complete variable domain, with remaining parts taken from reference TRBV7-2 and TRBJ2-7, reads GAGVSQSPSNKVTEKGKDVELRCDPISGHTALYWYRQSLGQGLEFLIYFQGNSAPDKSGLPSDRFSAERTGGSVSTLTIQRTQQEDSAVYLCASSLRSASGGPNPYEQYFGPGTRLTVT.

This clonotype was picked up a small number of times. The gene calls are TRBV4-3 and TRBJ2-3; 8 nucleotides match TRBD2. The CDR3 extends over 16 amino acids. J lost 0 bases, V lost 1 base, and 3 bases had no gene match. Germline CDR1 and CDR2: LGHNA and YSLEER. The CDR3 DNA reads as TGCGCCAGCAGCCAAGCACCTAGCGGGAGCACAGATACGCAGTATTTT. The encoded protein is CASSQAPSGSTDTQYF.

This clonotype was found a few times. The rearrangement links TRBV12-3 or TRBV12-4 to TRBJ1-1, with D perhaps TRBD1 (5 bases). Deletions cut 6 bases from V and 3 bases from J, with 20 bases between. The CDR3 consists of 16 residues. The CDR3 DNA reads TGTGCCAGCAGCCATAAGGCTAGGGGCGTGGACACTGAAGCTTTCTTT. This encodes CASSHKARGVDTEAFF.

At least ten counts were recorded for this clonotype. The chain joins TRBV7-2 to TRBJ1-4; unclear D gene. This CDR3 has 16 residues. Trimming took 3 bases from V and 3 from J, leaving 14 bases between them. CDR1 and CDR2 from the germline V gene are SGHTA and FQGNSA. The CDR3 sequence: CASSFAGPGSNEKLFF. The CDR3 nucleotides are TGTGCCAGCAGCTTCGCCGGCCCCGGCTCTAATGAAAAACTGTTTTTT.

Ten or more counts support this clonotype. The rearrangement uses TRBV7-2 and TRBJ2-1; weak D call: TRBD1 (5 bases). Per the germline V gene, CDR1 is SGHTA and CDR2 is FQGNSA. V was clipped by 6 bases and J by 7 bases, with 16 bases between them. The CDR3 has 14 residues. CDR3 in amino acids: CASSPIDSYNEQFF. CDR3 sequence (DNA): TGTGCCAGCAGTCCGATAGACAGTTATAATGAGCAGTTCTTC.

The chain links TRBV2 to TRBJ1-4; D unresolved. V was clipped by 8 bases and J by 5 bases, with 9 bases between them. The length of the CDR3 is 12 residues. CDR1 is SNHLY and CDR2 is FYNNEI in the germline V gene. CDR3 nucleotides: TGTGCCAGCGTTGGAGGAAATGAAAAACTGTTTTTT. Residues: CASVGGNEKLFF.

This chain connects TRBV28 to TRBJ1-2; D not resolved. The germline V gene has CDR1 MDHEN and CDR2 SYDVKM. V dropped 5 bases and J dropped 6 bases, with 10 bases sitting between them. This CDR3 region has 12 residues. The CDR3 reads CASSPALDGYTF. For the CDR3, the DNA is TGTGCCAGCAGTCCGGCACTGGATGGCTACACCTTC.

The chain employs TRBV4-1 and TRBJ2-7, with 12 bases fitting TRBD2. Germline CDR1 is MGHRA and CDR2 is YSYEKL. This CDR3 has 14 amino acids. V was clipped by 3 bases and J by 6 bases; unmatched bases: 3. The CDR3, as DNA: TGCGCCAGCAGCCAGCGACTAGCGGGAGTCGAGCAGTACTTC. Translation: CASSQRLAGVEQYF.

A note on this clonotype: At one end the junction does not follow the germline gene, possibly because of a read error. The J gene is TRBJ2-2, the V gene TRBV7-4, with D tentatively TRBD2 (5 bases). Germline loops: CDR1 SGHVT, CDR2 SQSDAQ. This CDR3 contains 16 residues. The CDR3 DNA reads TGTGCCAGCAGCTTAGCACCGTGGGAAGACCCCGGGAAGCTGTTTTTT. Amino acid sequence: CASSLAPWEDPGKLFF.

About this clonotype itself: Since a much larger clone is just one base distant, this may be a read error. The chain links TRBV7-2 to TRBJ2-1; D is unclear. Germline V gives CDR1 SGHTA, CDR2 FQGNSA. This CDR3 is built from 13 residues. CDR3 residues: CANSFSPYNEQFF. The CDR3 DNA reads TGTGCCAACAGCTTCTCCCCTTACAATGAGCAGTTCTTC.

In the case of this clonotype: Its ends do not fully match the called genes, so a read error is possible. This chain connects TRBV7-6 to TRBJ2-5; possibly TRBD2 for D (5 bases). The CDR3 runs 11 residues. Germline V gene lookup returns CDR1 SGHVS and CDR2 FNYEAQ. The CDR3 bases are TGTGCCAGCAGCTGGTTCGGGAACATTAACTTC. This codes for CASSWFGNINF.

The sample holds a few counts of this clonotype. The CDR3 DNA follows: TGTGCCAGCAGCCCCCGGGACAGGGTACCTACTGAGCAGTACTTC. Protein sequence: CASSPRDRVPTEQYF. V gene TRBV7-9 combines with J gene TRBJ2-7, with 9 bases matching TRBD1. Germline values: CDR1 SEHNR, CDR2 FQNEAQ (reference sequence). V shed 5 bases and J 7 bases; nucleotides not matched to a gene: 12. The CDR3 consists of 15 residues.

This clonotype was counted only a few times. V and J are TRBV6-5 and TRBJ2-1; D not certain. V shed 0 bases and J shed 2 bases, with 11 bases lying between them. This CDR3 is 16 amino acids long. Germline V gene sequence: CDR1 MNHEY, CDR2 SVGAGI. The CDR3: CASSYSSSAAYNEQFF. The DNA for the CDR3 is TGTGCCAGCAGTTACTCGAGTTCGGCAGCCTACAATGAGCAGTTCTTC.

This clonotype was picked up many times. The chain uses TRBV7-8 and TRBJ2-3; possibly TRBD2 for D (6 bases). Between the trimmed V and J ends, which lost 8 bases and 6 bases, there was a span of 15 bases. Germline-derived CDR1 and CDR2 are SGHVS and FQNEAQ. The length of the CDR3 is 13 residues. The DNA of the CDR3 is TGTGCCAGCGGGCGGGCTAGCGCGGATACGCAGTATTTT. Protein sequence: CASGRASADTQYF.